The 2 T cell receptor beta chains below all came from one sample that was sequenced in a study of a mutant IDH1 vaccine in newly diagnosed glioma. Measured with immunoSEQ multiplex PCR; TCRdb has only the in-frame clones, and not every one. Here the sample spans around 50,000 clones, less than 65% being singletons. What these receptors recognize is not known. Specified time point: week 47, end of study. A single vaccine dose contained 300 ug of mutant IDH1 20-mer peptide, and topical imiquimod was used with it. The material sequenced was peripheral blood mononuclear cells (PBMCs), taken from a glioma patient whose treatment included an IDH1 peptide vaccine. Every receptor here comes from a man in his forties or fifties with glioma. Some clones in this sample may be carry-over from other donors' samples.

This clone appeared a single time. This chain uses TRBV4-1 with TRBJ2-2; 10 bases map to TRBD1. V dropped 3 bases and J dropped 6; count of bases not matched to a gene: 7. CDR1 is MGHRA, CDR2 YSYEKL, per germline. CDR3 length: 16 amino acids. The chain's CDR3 is CASSHRDRGYAGELFF. As DNA, the CDR3 is TGCGCCAGCAGCCACCGGGACAGGGGATATGCCGGGGAGCTGTTTTTT.

The V call is TRBV2, the J call TRBJ1-5, with a possible D match to TRBD1 (6 bases). CDR1 is SNHLY and CDR2 is FYNNEI in the germline V gene. Trimming stripped 4 bases from V and 7 bases from J, with 17 bases between. The CDR3 has 15 amino acids. The CDR3 protein is CASSVFGGPQQPQHF. The CDR3 nucleotides read TGTGCCAGCAGTGTGTTTGGGGGGCCGCAGCAGCCCCAGCATTTT.